The clone carrying this T cell receptor beta chain was detected a few times. With only one base between it and a far larger clone, this is likely a read error. This entry comes from a study of shared clonotypes between healthy human individuals. From germline, CDR1 is GTSNPN and CDR2 SVGIG (reference sequence). This CDR3 contains 13 residues. Assay: immunoSEQ multiplex PCR; the TCRdb copy retains only in-frame clones and omits some. The sample yields some 450,000 clones, more than 70% seen once. Input material: PBMCs. This receptor was obtained from a woman in her forties in good health. Some clones in this sample may be carry-over from other donors' samples. J is TRBJ1-5 and V is TRBV30; D not resolved. Gene TRBJ2-3 matches the end of the DNA better, so the J call may be wrong. The DNA for the CDR3 is TGTGCCTGGAGTTCGGATAGCAATCAGCCCCAGTATTTT. Translated, it gives CAWSSDSNQPQYF.